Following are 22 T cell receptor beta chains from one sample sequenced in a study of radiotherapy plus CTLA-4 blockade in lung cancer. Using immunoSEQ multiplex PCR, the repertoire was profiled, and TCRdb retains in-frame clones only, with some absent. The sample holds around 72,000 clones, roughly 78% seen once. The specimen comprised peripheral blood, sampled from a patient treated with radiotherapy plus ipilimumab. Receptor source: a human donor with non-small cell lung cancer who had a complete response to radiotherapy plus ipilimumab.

This chain's CDR3 is CASSRGTSGNTIYF. In DNA form, the CDR3 reads TGTGCCAGCAGTCGCGGGACCTCTGGAAACACCATATATTTT. This chain uses TRBV6-5 with TRBJ1-3; D may be TRBD1 (5 bases). Trimming stripped 5 bases from V and 0 bases from J, with 8 bases between. The CDR3 contains 14 residues. Germline loops: CDR1 MNHEY, CDR2 SVGAGI.

CDR3 DNA: TGTGCCTGGAGTACCGGACAGGGCCCAACTAATGAAAAACTGTTTTTT. Amino acid sequence: CAWSTGQGPTNEKLFF. The chain carries TRBV30 and TRBJ1-4; 8 bases agree with TRBD1. The V segment lost 2 bases and the J segment 0 bases; nucleotides outside the gene matches: 5. The length of the CDR3 is 16 residues. The germline gives CDR1 GTSNPN, CDR2 SVGIG (reference sequence). Variable domain in full (rest from reference TRBV30 and TRBJ1-4): SQTIHQWPATLVQPVGSPLSLECTVEGTSNPNLYWYRQAAGRGLQLLFYSVGIGQISSEVPQNLSASRPQDRQFILSSKKLLLSDSGFYLCAWSTGQGPTNEKLFFGSGTQLSVL.

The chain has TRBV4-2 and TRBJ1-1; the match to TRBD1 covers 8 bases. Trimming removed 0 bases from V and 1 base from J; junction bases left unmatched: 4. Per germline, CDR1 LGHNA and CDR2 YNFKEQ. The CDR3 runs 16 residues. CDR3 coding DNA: TGTGCCAGCAGCCAAGAGGACAGGGCCCGGAACACTGAAGCTTTCTTT. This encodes CASSQEDRARNTEAFF.

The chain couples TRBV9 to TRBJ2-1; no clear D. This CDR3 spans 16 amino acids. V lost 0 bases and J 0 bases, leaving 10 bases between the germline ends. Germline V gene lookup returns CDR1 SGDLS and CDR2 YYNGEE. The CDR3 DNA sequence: TGTGCCAGCAGCGTAGACTCGTCTAGCTCCTACAATGAGCAGTTCTTC. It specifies CASSVDSSSSYNEQFF.

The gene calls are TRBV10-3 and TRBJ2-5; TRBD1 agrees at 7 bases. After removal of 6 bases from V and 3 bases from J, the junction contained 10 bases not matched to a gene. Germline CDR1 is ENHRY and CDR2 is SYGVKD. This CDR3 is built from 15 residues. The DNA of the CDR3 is TGTGCCATCAGCGAAGAGACAGGGTCTGAAGAGACCCAGTACTTC. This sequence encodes CAISEETGSEETQYF.

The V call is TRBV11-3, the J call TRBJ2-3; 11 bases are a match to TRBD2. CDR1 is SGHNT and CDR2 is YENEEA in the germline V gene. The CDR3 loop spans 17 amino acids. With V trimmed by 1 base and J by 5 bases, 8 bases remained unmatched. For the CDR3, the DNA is TGTGCCAGCAGCTTAGGGGGTCTAGCGGGAGGAAGAGATACGCAGTATTTT. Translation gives CASSLGGLAGGRDTQYF.

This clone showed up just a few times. The CDR3 region has the DNA TGTGCCAGCAGCTCAGGACTAGCTTCCCCTGGGGCAGATACGCAGTATTTT. Its protein product is CASSSGLASPGADTQYF. This chain uses TRBV11-2 with TRBJ2-3; 8 bases match TRBD2. The germline V gene has CDR1 SGHAT and CDR2 FQNNGV. The V and J ends lost 4 bases and 4 bases, in that order; junction bases with no gene match: 13. The CDR3 extends over 17 amino acids.

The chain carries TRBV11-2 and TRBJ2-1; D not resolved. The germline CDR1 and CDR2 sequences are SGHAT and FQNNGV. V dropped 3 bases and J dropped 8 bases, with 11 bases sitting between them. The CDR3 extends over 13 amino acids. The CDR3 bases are TGTGCCAGCAGCTTGGGTATTAGGCATGAGCAGTTCTTC. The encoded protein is CASSLGIRHEQFF. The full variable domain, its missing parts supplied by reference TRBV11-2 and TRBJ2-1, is EAGVAQSPRYKIIEKRQSVAFWCNPISGHATLYWYQQILGQGPKLLIQFQNNGVVDDSQLPKDRFSAERLKGVDSTLKIQPAKLEDSAVYLCASSLGIRHEQFFGPGTRLTVL.

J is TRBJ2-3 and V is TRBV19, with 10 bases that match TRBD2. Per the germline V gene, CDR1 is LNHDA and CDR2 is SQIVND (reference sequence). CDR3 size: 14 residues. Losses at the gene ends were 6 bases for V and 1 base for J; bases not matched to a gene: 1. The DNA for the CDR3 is TGTGCCAGTAGGGGGACTAGCGGCACAGATACGCAGTATTTT. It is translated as CASRGTSGTDTQYF. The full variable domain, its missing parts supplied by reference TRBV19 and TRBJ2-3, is DGGITQSPKYLFRKEGQNVTLSCEQNLNHDAMYWYRQDPGQGLRLIYYSQIVNDFQKGDIAEGYSVSREKKESFPLTVTSAQKNPTAFYLCASRGTSGTDTQYFGPGTRLTVL.

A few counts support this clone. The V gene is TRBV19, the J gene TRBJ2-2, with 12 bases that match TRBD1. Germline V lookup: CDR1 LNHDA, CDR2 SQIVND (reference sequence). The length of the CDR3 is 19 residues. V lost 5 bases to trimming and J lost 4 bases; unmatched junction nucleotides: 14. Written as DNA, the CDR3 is TGTGCCAGTAGTGTAAAGGGGACAGGGGGCTTGATGAGCACCGGGGAGCTGTTTTTT. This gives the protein CASSVKGTGGLMSTGELFF.

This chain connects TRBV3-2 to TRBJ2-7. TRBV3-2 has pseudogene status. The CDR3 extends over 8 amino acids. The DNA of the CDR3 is TGTGCCAGCAGCCAAGATAACGTC. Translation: CASSQDNV.

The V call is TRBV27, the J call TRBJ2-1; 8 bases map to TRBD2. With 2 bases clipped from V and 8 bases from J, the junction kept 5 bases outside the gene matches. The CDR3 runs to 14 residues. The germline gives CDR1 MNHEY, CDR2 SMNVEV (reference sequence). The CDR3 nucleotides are TGTGCCAGCAGTTTAGGAGCGGGAGTGGATGAGCAGTTCTTC. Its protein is CASSLGAGVDEQFF.

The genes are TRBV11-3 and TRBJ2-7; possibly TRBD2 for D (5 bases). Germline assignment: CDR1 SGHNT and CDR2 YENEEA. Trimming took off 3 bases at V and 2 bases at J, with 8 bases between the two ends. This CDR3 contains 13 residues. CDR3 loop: CASSLAGTYEQYF. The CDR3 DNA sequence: TGTGCCAGCAGCTTGGCGGGCACCTACGAGCAGTACTTC. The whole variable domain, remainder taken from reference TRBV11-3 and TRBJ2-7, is EAGVVQSPRYKIIEKKQPVAFWCNPISGHNTLYWYLQNLGQGPELLIRYENEEAVDDSQLPKDRFSAERLKGVDSTLKIQPAELGDSAVYLCASSLAGTYEQYFGPGTRLTVT.

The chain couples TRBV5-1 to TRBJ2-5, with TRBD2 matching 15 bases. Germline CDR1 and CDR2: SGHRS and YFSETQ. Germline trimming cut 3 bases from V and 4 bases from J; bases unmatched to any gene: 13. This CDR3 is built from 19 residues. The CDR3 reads CASSSQVPGLAGGGETQYF. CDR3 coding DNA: TGCGCCAGCAGCTCCCAAGTACCGGGACTAGCGGGGGGAGGAGAGACCCAGTACTTC.

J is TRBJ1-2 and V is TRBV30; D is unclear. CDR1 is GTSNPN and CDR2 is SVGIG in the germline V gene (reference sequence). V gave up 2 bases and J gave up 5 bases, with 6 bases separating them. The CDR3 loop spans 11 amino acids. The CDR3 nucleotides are TGTGCCTGGAGTTTGGCGTATGGCTACACCTTC. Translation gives CAWSLAYGYTF.

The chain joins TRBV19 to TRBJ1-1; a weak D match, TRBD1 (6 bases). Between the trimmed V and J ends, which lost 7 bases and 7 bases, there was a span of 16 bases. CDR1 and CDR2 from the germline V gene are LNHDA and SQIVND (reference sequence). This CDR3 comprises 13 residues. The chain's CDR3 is CASTMAGALEAFF. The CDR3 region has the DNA TGTGCCAGTACTATGGCGGGGGCCCTTGAAGCTTTCTTT.

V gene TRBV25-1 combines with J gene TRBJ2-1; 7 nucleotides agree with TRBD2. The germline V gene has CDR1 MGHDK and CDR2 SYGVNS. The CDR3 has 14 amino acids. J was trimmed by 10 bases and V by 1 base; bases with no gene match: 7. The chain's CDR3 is CASSEWGREFEQFF. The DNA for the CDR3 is TGTGCCAGCAGTGAATGGGGGAGGGAGTTCGAGCAGTTCTTC. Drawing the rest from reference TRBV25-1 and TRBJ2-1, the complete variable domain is EADIYQTPRYLVIGTGKKITLECSQTMGHDKMYWYQQDPGMELHLIHYSYGVNSTEKGDLSSESTVSRIRTEHFPLTLESARPSHTSQYLCASSEWGREFEQFFGPGTRLTVL.

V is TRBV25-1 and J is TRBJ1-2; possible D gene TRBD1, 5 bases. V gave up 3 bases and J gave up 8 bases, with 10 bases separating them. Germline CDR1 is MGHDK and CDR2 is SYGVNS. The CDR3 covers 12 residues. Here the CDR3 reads CASSEAGRGYTF. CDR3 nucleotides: TGTGCCAGCAGTGAGGCAGGGAGAGGCTACACCTTC.

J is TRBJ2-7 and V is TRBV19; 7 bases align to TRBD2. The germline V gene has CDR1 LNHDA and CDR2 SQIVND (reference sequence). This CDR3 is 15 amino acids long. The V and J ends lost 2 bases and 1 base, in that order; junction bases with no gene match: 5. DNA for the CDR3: TGTGCCAGTAGTATAATCGCGGGAGAGTCCTACGAGCAGTACGTC. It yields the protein CASSIIAGESYEQYV.

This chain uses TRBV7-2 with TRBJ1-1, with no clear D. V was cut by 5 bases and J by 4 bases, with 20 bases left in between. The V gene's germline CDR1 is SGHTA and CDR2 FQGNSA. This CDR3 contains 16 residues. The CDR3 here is CASSPSGAALSTEAFF. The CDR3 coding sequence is TGTGCCAGCAGCCCCTCAGGCGCTGCCCTGAGCACTGAAGCTTTCTTT.

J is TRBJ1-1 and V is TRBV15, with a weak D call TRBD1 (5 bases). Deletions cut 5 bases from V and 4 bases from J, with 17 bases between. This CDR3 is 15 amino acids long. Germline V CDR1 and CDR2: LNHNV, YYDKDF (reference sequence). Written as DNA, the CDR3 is TGTGCCACCAGCCCGGGGGGGGTCGGGCCCACTGAAGCTTTCTTT. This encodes CATSPGGVGPTEAFF.

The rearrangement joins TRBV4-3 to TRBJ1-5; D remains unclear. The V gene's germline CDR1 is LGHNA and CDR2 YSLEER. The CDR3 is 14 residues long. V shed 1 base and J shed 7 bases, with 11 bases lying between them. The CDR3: CASSQVRGPQPQHF. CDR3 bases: TGCGCCAGCAGCCAAGTGAGAGGCCCCCAGCCCCAGCATTTT.